This T cell receptor (beta chain) was documented in a study of T cell responses to AZD1222 COVID-19 vaccine. Study results and limitations: Reportedly, nearly half of unique spike TCRs recognized epitopes outside B.1.351/B.1.1.7 mutations. Clonal diversity was possibly underestimated, and white British individuals and females predominated among donors.

The CDR3 runs to 13 residues. Germline CDR1 MNHEY, CDR2 SVGAGI. V shed 8 bases, J shed 6 bases, and the junction held 5 bases outside the gene matches. Assay: immunoSEQ multiplex PCR; the TCRdb copy retains only in-frame clones and omits some. The sample has roughly 130,000 clones; around nine tenths are singletons. With respect to this clone: The antigen remains undetermined.

The chain carries TRBV6-5 and TRBJ2-2; 8 bases line up with TRBD1. The TCR comes from an adult in good health. This specimen consisted of peripheral blood, obtained on day 0 of AZD1222 vaccination. The CDR3 nucleotides are TGTGCCAGCGAGGACAGGGAAGCCGGGGAGCTGTTTTTT. The encoded protein is CASEDREAGELFF.